This T cell receptor beta chain was recorded in a study of blood T cell repertoires in COVID-19. Trimming removed 5 bases from V and 8 bases from J, with 7 bases in between. The CDR3 runs 11 residues. CDR1 and CDR2 from the germline V gene are GTSNPN and SVGIG (reference sequence). Sequenced by immunoSEQ multiplex PCR; TCRdb stores in-frame clones only, minus some. The data contain 200,000 to 250,000 clones, roughly 85% of them singletons. Participants were placed into cohorts based on the clinical history they reported. The study recruited exposed participants who had met a COVID-19 case within 2 weeks before entry.

Sequenced: PBMCs or T cells enriched from blood (not recorded which). The TCR comes from a woman between 50 and 59 years old who had been exposed to COVID-19. The V call is TRBV30, the J call TRBJ1-6; D might be TRBD1 (5 bases). In nucleotides, the CDR3 is TGTGCCTGGGGGGGGGATTCACCCCTCCACTTT. Amino acid sequence: CAWGGDSPLHF.